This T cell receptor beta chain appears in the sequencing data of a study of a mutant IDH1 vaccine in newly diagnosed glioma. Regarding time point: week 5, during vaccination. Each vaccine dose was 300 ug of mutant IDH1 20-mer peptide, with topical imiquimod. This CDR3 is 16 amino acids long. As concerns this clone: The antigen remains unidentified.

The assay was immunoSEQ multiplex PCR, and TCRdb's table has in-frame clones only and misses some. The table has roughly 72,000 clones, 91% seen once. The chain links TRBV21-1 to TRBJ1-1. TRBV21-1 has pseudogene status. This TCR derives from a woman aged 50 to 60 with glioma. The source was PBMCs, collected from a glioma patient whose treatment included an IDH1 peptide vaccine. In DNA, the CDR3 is TGTGCCAGCAGCACTGAGTTCGGCAGGACGAACACTGAAGCTTTCTTT. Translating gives CASSTEFGRTNTEAFF.